This TCR beta chain was captured in a study of long-term antiretroviral therapy in people with HIV. CDR1 is KGHSH and CDR2 is LQKENI in the germline V gene. CDR3 length equals 16 residues. Unmatched junction bases numbered 6, after V lost 0 bases and J lost 5 bases. Investigators performed immunoSEQ version v3.0 at survey level. Researchers set sequencing to target about 35,000-55,000 T-cell genomes per sample. Profiled with immunoSEQ multiplex PCR; TCRdb holds only in-frame clones, not every one. The top ten clones hold approximately 13% of a sample with under 20,000 clones, approximately 80% of them seen once.

Here the sequenced sample was unsorted PBMCs, taken approximately 3.2 years after starting antiretroviral therapy. V is TRBV18 and J is TRBJ2-2, with 7 bases fitting TRBD1. The receptor was isolated from a woman aged 40-49 years with HIV. CDR3 nucleotide sequence: TGTGCCAGCTCACCACCGCCAGGGGGAATGACCGGGGAGCTGTTTTTT. This codes for CASSPPPGGMTGELFF.